One sample yielded the 30 T cell receptor beta chains listed below, sequenced in a study of response to subunit inactivated influenza vaccine (dated by TCRdb to 2016 to 2018). The library was produced with RT-PCR. Sequencing took place on an Illumina HiSeq 2500. Through fastp at Q25 and MiXCR, TCRdb rebuilt clones from the public reads, retaining in-frame beta chains. Each entry merges the rows of one CDR3 protein and shows their most common DNA and genes. In all, the sample holds approximately 700,000 distinct CDR3 sequences, and about 15% of those were seen once. 6% to 7% of the sample is held by the ten biggest clonotypes. The sequencing used PBMCs from blood, collected 14 days before vaccination. These receptors were obtained from a man between 45 and 60 years old who received an inactivated influenza vaccine. Donor details come from another sample of the same person, matched by shared clones.

About this clonotype itself: The junction differs from germline at one of its ends, possibly a read error. The rearrangement uses TRBV12-3 or TRBV12-4 and TRBJ1-2; a weak D match, TRBD1 (5 bases). The CDR3 is 13 amino acids. The CDR3 DNA reads as TGTGCCAGCAGGGCGGCAGGGCGGTATGGCTTCACCTTC. Translated: CASRAAGRYGFTF.

The V call is TRBV11-2, the J call TRBJ2-1, with D tentatively TRBD2 (5 bases). V lost 8 bases, J lost 12 bases, and 14 bases lay in between. Germline V gene data show CDR1 as SGHAT and CDR2 as FQNNGV. The CDR3 runs to 11 residues. This CDR3 is CASRPEAGQFF. The CDR3 DNA sequence: TGTGCCAGCCGGCCGGAGGCAGGGCAGTTCTTC.

In its sample, this clonotype was seen a few times. The chain has TRBV12-3 or TRBV12-4 and TRBJ2-1; TRBD1 might be the D (5 bases). This CDR3 has 15 amino acids. The V end was cut by 9 bases, the J end by 1 base, with 16 bases between. The CDR3 loop is CASKQDRLSYNEQFF. DNA of the CDR3: TGTGCCAGTAAACAGGACCGCCTGTCCTACAATGAGCAGTTCTTC.

This sequence joins TRBV7-8 and TRBJ1-4; 7 nucleotides agree with TRBD1. The V gene's germline CDR1 is SGHVS and CDR2 FQNEAQ. The CDR3 runs to 15 residues. J lost 4 bases, V lost 5 bases, and 7 bases had no gene match. The CDR3, as DNA: TGTGCCAGCAGCCAACGACAGGGATATAATGAAAAACTGTTTTTT. As protein: CASSQRQGYNEKLFF.

Comment on this clonotype: The CDR3 ends on some other residue instead of the conserved phenylalanine or tryptophan, so this is likely a read error. The DNA is left out, because the CDR3 cannot be placed on it with certainty; the CDR3 is given as TCRdb lists it. The chain couples TRBV7-3 to TRBJ2-7; the table calls TRBD1, which could not be checked here. The germline CDR1 and CDR2 sequences are SGHTA and FQGTGA. From its first to its last residue, the CDR3 has 11 amino acids. CDR3 region: CASSAPLCLHT.

This rearrangement joins TRBV4-3 to TRBJ2-7; 10 bases are a match to TRBD2. Germline-derived CDR1 and CDR2 are LGHNA and YSLEER. The CDR3 is made up of 14 amino acids. V was clipped by 3 bases and J by 7 bases; unmatched bases: 6. As DNA, the CDR3 is TGCGCCAGCAGCCACCTGGGACTAGCGAAAGAGCAGTACTTC. It specifies CASSHLGLAKEQYF.

This clonotype was counted at least ten times. The CDR3 DNA is TGTGCCTGGAGAAGACTAGCCGGGGAGCTGTTTTTT. Amino acids: CAWRRLAGELFF. This rearrangement joins TRBV30 to TRBJ2-2; D possibly corresponds to TRBD2 (6 bases). V lost 3 bases to trimming and J lost 6 bases, with 8 bases between them. The CDR3 contains 12 residues. The germline gives CDR1 GTSNPN, CDR2 SVGIG (reference sequence).

This clonotype was seen a few times. As DNA, the CDR3 is TGTGCCAGCGGAGGGGAGGGGGCGAGTCAGCCCCAGCATTTT. This codes for CASGGEGASQPQHF. The chain uses TRBV9 and TRBJ1-5; 7 bases are shared with TRBD1. The CDR3 runs to 14 residues. V lost 7 bases to trimming and J lost 6 bases; unmatched junction nucleotides: 10. Germline V gene lookup returns CDR1 SGDLS and CDR2 YYNGEE.

This clonotype was counted between two and nine times. This chain uses TRBV5-1 with TRBJ2-6; no definite D call. The CDR3 is 17 residues long. Trimming took 4 bases from V and 0 from J, leaving 14 bases between them. Germline V lookup: CDR1 SGHRS, CDR2 YFSETQ. The CDR3 DNA is TGCGCCAGCAGCCGGAATTACTTCTTCTCTGGGGCCAACGTCCTGACTTTC. The encoded protein is CASSRNYFFSGANVLTF.

In this sample, this clonotype turned up many times. The chain uses TRBV10-3 and TRBJ2-1, with 7 bases lining up with TRBD2. The J segment lost 5 bases and the V segment lost 10 bases, leaving 5 bases of the junction unmatched. The CDR3 runs to 12 residues. The germline V gene has CDR1 ENHRY and CDR2 SYGVKD. CDR3 DNA: TGTGCCACCCGGACTAGTCACAATGAGCAGTTCTTC. It codes for CATRTSHNEQFF.

This sequence joins TRBV5-8 and TRBJ1-5; 8 positions match TRBD1. The CDR3 has 14 residues. J gave up 3 bases and V 5 bases, and 4 bases lay outside the gene matches. CDR1 SGHTS and CDR2 YDEGEE come from the germline V gene. CDR3 DNA: TGTGCCAGCAGTTCGGACAGGGCCAATCAGCCCCAGCATTTT. Translation: CASSSDRANQPQHF.

This clonotype came up a few times. At one end, the junction sequence differs from germline, possibly due to a read error. The genes are TRBV7-9 and TRBJ2-7; 7 bases are a match to TRBD1. The CDR3 sequence is 14 residues long. The germline V gene has CDR1 SEHNR and CDR2 FQNEAQ (reference sequence). In DNA, the CDR3 is TGTGCCAGCAGCTTCGGGACAGCCTCCAACGAGCAGTACTTC. Protein: CASSFGTASNEQYF.

The V gene is TRBV6-5, the J gene TRBJ1-1; D remains unclear. V was pared by 2 bases and J by 2 bases, with 15 bases between. Germline lookup yields CDR1 MNHEY and CDR2 SVGAGI. This CDR3 is built from 16 residues. The CDR3, as DNA: TGTGCCAGCAGTTACCCTACCCCCCAACCTAACACTGAAGCTTTCTTT. Translated: CASSYPTPQPNTEAFF.

The V and J genes are TRBV6-5 and TRBJ2-3; 8 nucleotides match TRBD2. CDR1 and CDR2 from the germline V gene are MNHEY and SVGAGI. J lost 0 bases, V lost 4 bases, and 3 bases had no gene match. This CDR3 comprises 15 residues. DNA for the CDR3: TGTGCCAGCAGTTCCGGGGGGGTGAGCACAGATACGCAGTATTTT. Its translation: CASSSGGVSTDTQYF.

This clonotype has ten or more counts. The rearrangement joins TRBV18 to TRBJ1-1, with D maybe TRBD1 (5 bases). CDR3 length: 15 residues. V lost 7 bases, J lost 4 bases, and 19 bases lay in between. Per germline, CDR1 KGHSH and CDR2 LQKENI. The CDR3 sequence: CASFPSTGTLTEAFF. CDR3 in DNA: TGTGCCAGCTTTCCGAGTACCGGGACGCTCACTGAAGCTTTCTTT.

The chain couples TRBV20-1 to TRBJ1-2; perhaps TRBD1 as D (6 bases). Trimming removed 4 bases from V and 4 bases from J, with 19 bases in between. Germline V CDR1 and CDR2: DFQATT, SNEGSKA (reference sequence). This CDR3 region has 15 residues. The CDR3 loop is CSAKRGAANLYGYTF. As DNA, the CDR3 is TGCAGTGCTAAGAGGGGGGCAGCAAACCTCTATGGCTACACCTTC.

A few counts support this clonotype. The chain links TRBV6-1 to TRBJ1-2; possibly TRBD1 for D (5 bases). CDR1 is MNHNS and CDR2 is SASEGT in the germline V gene. Trimming took 6 bases from V and 0 from J, leaving 14 bases between them. There are 15 residues in the CDR3. CDR3 sequence (DNA): TGTGCCAGCAGGGCCCTGGGGGGAGCTAACTATGGCTACACCTTC. Amino acid sequence: CASRALGGANYGYTF.

The J gene is TRBJ1-4, the V gene TRBV4-2, with 8 bases fitting TRBD1. After removal of 5 bases from V and 7 bases from J, the junction contained 9 bases not matched to a gene. This CDR3 spans 15 amino acids. CDR1 LGHNA and CDR2 YNFKEQ come from the germline V gene. The CDR3: CASSLGGTGGEKLFF. The CDR3 DNA sequence: TGTGCCAGCAGCTTAGGCGGGACAGGAGGTGAAAAACTGTTTTTT.

This chain uses TRBV7-2 with TRBJ2-1; no firm D call. The V gene's germline CDR1 is SGHTA and CDR2 FQGNSA. V was shortened by 1 base and J by 5 bases, with 12 bases between the two germline ends. This CDR3 has 15 amino acids. CDR3 in DNA: TGTGCCAGCAGCTTAGTACATCGTGGGAACAATGAGCAGTTCTTC. Translating gives CASSLVHRGNNEQFF.

This clonotype was counted a few times. The chain joins TRBV12-3 or TRBV12-4 to TRBJ1-6; tentatively, D is TRBD1 (6 bases). This CDR3 has 16 amino acids. Trimming removed 3 bases at V and 6 bases at J, with 15 bases between. The CDR3 nucleotides are TGTGCCAGCAGTTTTGGGACATCCGCTCGTAATTCACCCCTCCACTTT. Its protein product is CASSFGTSARNSPLHF.

The sample holds a few counts of this clonotype. The V gene is TRBV27, the J gene TRBJ2-1; D perhaps matches TRBD2 (6 bases). CDR3 size: 13 residues. The germline gives CDR1 MNHEY, CDR2 SMNVEV (reference sequence). Deletions cut 7 bases from V and 3 bases from J, with 10 bases between. CDR3 bases: TGTGCCAGCAAAAGGGGACTCTACAATGAGCAGTTCTTC. Translated, it gives CASKRGLYNEQFF.

This clonotype was counted only a few times. V usage is TRBV12-3 or TRBV12-4 and J usage is TRBJ2-1; TRBD2 aligns across 8 bases. There are 15 residues in the CDR3. V gave up 5 bases and J gave up 3 bases; unmatched junction bases: 6. This CDR3 reads CASSTRLAYYNEQFF. The CDR3 nucleotides read TGTGCCAGCAGTACTCGACTAGCGTACTACAATGAGCAGTTCTTC.

V usage is TRBV19 and J usage is TRBJ2-1; perhaps TRBD1 as D (6 bases). V was shortened by 0 bases and J by 1 base, with 7 bases between the two germline ends. This CDR3 region has 15 residues. Germline CDR1 reads LNHDA; CDR2 reads SQIVND (reference sequence). The CDR3 nucleotides are TGTGCCAGTAGTATAGAGGGGGCTTCCTACAATGAGCAGTTCTTC. This gives the protein CASSIEGASYNEQFF.

The chain recombines TRBV12-3 or TRBV12-4 with TRBJ2-7; D is tentatively TRBD1 or TRBD2 (5 bases each). Trimming cost V 6 bases and J 3 bases, with 18 bases left between them. The CDR3 has 15 amino acids. The CDR3 nucleotides read TGTGCCAGCAGGGAAACCGGGACCTCTTTCTACGAGCAGTACTTC. Translation gives CASRETGTSFYEQYF.

The table lists this clonotype with many counts. CDR3 in DNA: TGCGCCAGCAGCTTGGACCCCAGGGAGCTGTTTTTT. This codes for CASSLDPRELFF. The rearrangement uses TRBV5-1 and TRBJ2-2; D gene ambiguous. Germline CDR1 and CDR2: SGHRS and YFSETQ. CDR3 length: 12 amino acids. Trimming cost V 0 bases and J 9 bases, with 6 bases left between them. Based on the CDR3 plus reference TRBV5-1 and TRBJ2-2, the full variable domain is KAGVTQTPRYLIKTRGQQVTLSCSPISGHRSVSWYQQTPGQGLQFLFEYFSETQRNKGNFPGRFSGRQFSNSRSEMNVSTLELGDSALYLCASSLDPRELFFGEGSRLTVL.

The gene calls are TRBV10-3 and TRBJ2-7; 15 bases map to TRBD2. The V gene's germline CDR1 is ENHRY and CDR2 SYGVKD. This CDR3 is 17 amino acids long. The ends lost 4 bases at V and 0 bases at J; junction bases unmatched: 4. CDR3 region: CAISAGLAGGSSYEQYF. The CDR3 region has the DNA TGTGCCATCAGTGCGGGACTAGCGGGAGGTAGCTCCTACGAGCAGTACTTC.

The V gene is TRBV9, the J gene TRBJ2-4; D is unresolved. This CDR3 contains 14 residues. Germline CDR1 reads SGDLS; CDR2 reads YYNGEE. Between the trimmed V and J ends, which lost 0 bases and 8 bases, there was a span of 12 bases. CDR3 sequence: CASSVGLGTDIQYF. DNA for the CDR3: TGTGCCAGCAGCGTAGGGTTGGGAACGGACATTCAGTACTTC.

J is TRBJ2-7 and V is TRBV10-3, with D maybe TRBD2 (6 bases). Germline loops: CDR1 ENHRY, CDR2 SYGVKD. V lost 3 bases, J lost 1 base, and 10 bases lay in between. This CDR3 is built from 14 residues. The CDR3 is CAISDLAPSYEQYF. The CDR3 DNA reads TGTGCCATCAGTGACCTAGCGCCTTCCTACGAGCAGTACTTC.

The rearrangement uses TRBV28 and TRBJ2-5; a weak D match, TRBD1 (5 bases). V was trimmed by 8 bases and J by 5 bases, leaving 15 bases between them. CDR1 MDHEN and CDR2 SYDVKM come from the germline V gene. The CDR3 is 13 amino acids. This CDR3 reads CASGSQGVETQYF. The CDR3 bases are TGTGCCAGCGGGTCGCAAGGGGTTGAGACCCAGTACTTC.

The chain links TRBV10-3 to TRBJ2-5, with D possibly being TRBD2 (5 bases). Germline CDR1 is ENHRY and CDR2 is SYGVKD. The CDR3 has 14 amino acids. The V and J ends lost 3 bases and 4 bases respectively, with 12 bases between them. CDR3 loop: CAISERSEGETQYF. The CDR3 nucleotides read TGTGCCATCAGTGAAAGGTCTGAGGGAGAGACCCAGTACTTC.